This T cell receptor (beta chain) comes out of a study of T cell responses to AZD1222 COVID-19 vaccine. General study points: Just a handful of people given AZD1222 tested seropositive at baseline. Repertoires in all cases were sampled only once the peak T cell response had passed. Donors, mostly white British, included more females; clonal diversity was possibly underestimated.

This CDR3 region has 14 residues. The trim removed 6 bases at V and 3 bases at J, leaving 6 bases unmatched. The germline V gene encodes CDR1 SNHLY and CDR2 FYNNEI. Method: immunoSEQ multiplex PCR; TCRdb's copy keeps in-frame clones and lacks some. Here the sample spans 98,000 or so clones, about 94% being singletons. Comments on this clone: The antigen is undetermined.

This clonotype originated in an adult in good health. The sample here was peripheral blood, taken on day 0 of AZD1222 vaccination. The J gene is TRBJ1-1, the V gene TRBV2, with TRBD1 matching 8 bases. In nucleotides, the CDR3 is TGTGCCAGCAGCGCACAGGGGGAGTACACTGAAGCTTTCTTT. Its protein product is CASSAQGEYTEAFF.